Following are 20 T cell receptor beta chains from one sample sequenced in a study of blood T cell repertoires in COVID-19. The protocol was immunoSEQ multiplex PCR, while the TCRdb copy is restricted to in-frame clones and leaves out a portion. The sample lists tens of thousands of clones; roughly four fifths were seen once. The sequencing input was peripheral blood. The receptors shown here come from a man in his 60s with acute or convalescent COVID-19.

This rearrangement joins TRBV6-2 or TRBV6-3 to TRBJ2-1; D is unresolved. This CDR3 has 14 residues. Germline V CDR1 and CDR2: MNHEY, SVGEGT. Trimming removed 6 bases from V and 4 bases from J, with 13 bases in between. The DNA of the CDR3 is TGTGCCAGCAGCCGGGCAAATATGTACAATGAGCAGTTCTTC. It encodes CASSRANMYNEQFF.

This rearrangement joins TRBV7-2 to TRBJ1-5, with 7 bases fitting TRBD1. Germline CDR1 reads SGHTA; CDR2 reads FQGNSA. J gave up 7 bases and V 1 base, and 4 bases lay outside the gene matches. CDR3 length: 14 residues. The DNA of the CDR3 is TGTGCCAGCAGCTTAGTGGTCAGGGGGCAGCCCCAGCATTTT. The encoded protein is CASSLVVRGQPQHF. Variable domain in full (rest from reference TRBV7-2 and TRBJ1-5): GAGVSQSPSNKVTEKGKDVELRCDPISGHTALYWYRQSLGQGLEFLIYFQGNSAPDKSGLPSDRFSAERTGGSVSTLTIQRTQQEDSAVYLCASSLVVRGQPQHFGDGTRLSIL.

The sample holds a few counts of this clone. The chain has TRBV7-8 and TRBJ2-2, with D perhaps TRBD1 (5 bases). Germline CDR1 SGHVS, CDR2 FQNEAQ. This CDR3 comprises 16 residues. Trimming pared 5 bases from V and 2 bases from J, leaving 15 bases between. CDR3 protein: CASSKVVGPNTGELFF. The CDR3 DNA follows: TGTGCCAGCAGCAAAGTCGTGGGGCCCAACACCGGGGAGCTGTTTTTT.

The count of this clone is one. This rearrangement joins TRBV27 to TRBJ2-3; tentatively, D is TRBD2 (6 bases). V was trimmed by 0 bases and J by 5 bases, leaving 9 bases between them. Per the germline V gene, CDR1 is MNHEY and CDR2 is SMNVEV (reference sequence). This CDR3 has 14 amino acids. As DNA, the CDR3 is TGTGCCAGCAGTTTATCTCAGGGAGGAGATACGCAGTATTTT. It is translated as CASSLSQGGDTQYF.

This clone was recorded a few times. The rearrangement uses TRBV7-9 and TRBJ1-5, with 9 bases matching TRBD1. After removal of 4 bases from V and 12 bases from J, the junction contained 4 bases not matched to a gene. Germline V gene sequence: CDR1 SEHNR, CDR2 FQNEAQ (reference sequence). The CDR3 extends over 12 amino acids. CDR3 DNA sequence: TGTGCCAGCAGCTCCGGGACAGGGTACCAGCATTTT. Its translation is CASSSGTGYQHF.

The V and J genes are TRBV3-1 (or the pseudogene TRBV3-2) and TRBJ1-1, with no clear D. Trimming removed 4 bases from V and 5 bases from J, with 14 bases in between. The CDR3 spans 14 residues. Germline-derived CDR1 and CDR2 are LGHDT and YNNKEL (reference sequence). For the CDR3, the DNA is TGTGCCAGCAGCCCGGTAGGTGGGAGGACTGAAGCTTTCTTT. Translated: CASSPVGGRTEAFF.

This chain uses TRBV5-1 with TRBJ2-6; no clear D. The V end lost 0 bases, the J end lost 0 bases, and 4 bases lay between the germline ends. Germline assignment: CDR1 SGHRS and CDR2 YFSETQ. This CDR3 spans 15 amino acids. CDR3 amino acids: CASSLDSSGANVLTF. In DNA form, the CDR3 reads TGCGCCAGCAGCTTGGACAGCTCTGGGGCCAACGTCCTGACTTTC.

This rearrangement joins TRBV3-1 (or the pseudogene TRBV3-2) to TRBJ1-2; no clear D gene. Germline V gene lookup returns CDR1 LGHDT and CDR2 YNNKEL (reference sequence). CDR3 length: 14 residues. V was trimmed by 2 bases and J by 4 bases, leaving 11 bases between them. Here the CDR3 DNA reads TGTGCCAGCAGCCAAACAGACGGTAGCTATGGCTACACCTTC. Translation: CASSQTDGSYGYTF.

The CDR3 nucleotides are TGTGCCAGTAGCCCTCGACGGCTAGGGGCTAATGAAAAACTGTTTTTT. Translating it yields CASSPRRLGANEKLFF. This chain joins TRBV19 and TRBJ1-4; a weak D match, TRBD1 (5 bases). V was pared by 6 bases and J by 3 bases, with 17 bases between. The CDR3 spans 16 residues. CDR1 LNHDA and CDR2 SQIVND come from the germline V gene (reference sequence). The full variable domain, its missing parts supplied by reference TRBV19 and TRBJ1-4, is DGGITQSPKYLFRKEGQNVTLSCEQNLNHDAMYWYRQDPGQGLRLIYYSQIVNDFQKGDIAEGYSVSREKKESFPLTVTSAQKNPTAFYLCASSPRRLGANEKLFFGSGTQLSVL.

The genes are TRBV18 and TRBJ2-7; 9 nucleotides match TRBD1. Germline trimming cut 1 base from V and 5 bases from J; bases unmatched to any gene: 6. Germline CDR1 is KGHSH and CDR2 is LQKENI. The CDR3 has 15 residues. Here the CDR3 DNA reads TGTGCCAGCTCACCACAGGGACAGGGAATTAACGAGCAGTACTTC. Amino acid sequence: CASSPQGQGINEQYF. Looking up the rest from reference TRBV18 and TRBJ2-7 gives the full variable domain: NAGVMQNPRHLVRRRGQEARLRCSPMKGHSHVYWYRQLPEEGLKFMVYLQKENIIDESGMPKERFSAEFPKEGPSILRIQQVVRGDSAAYFCASSPQGQGINEQYFGPGTRLTVT.

This chain links TRBV6-1 with TRBJ2-4; 8 bases match TRBD2. CDR1 is MNHNS and CDR2 is SASEGT in the germline V gene. The junction had 4 bases not matched to a gene; V was cut back by 0 bases and J by 12 bases. This CDR3 comprises 13 residues. The CDR3 DNA is TGTGCCAGCAGTGAAGCGCGGGCGGGGGGTCAGTACTTC. Protein product: CASSEARAGGQYF.

This clone was picked up one time. The rearrangement joins TRBV18 to TRBJ1-2, with a possible D match to TRBD1 (5 bases). The ends were cut back, 3 bases at V and 4 bases at J, with 9 bases in the middle. The CDR3 is made up of 13 amino acids. From germline, CDR1 is KGHSH and CDR2 LQKENI. The CDR3, as DNA: TGTGCCAGCTCACCCTCAAGGGGCTATGGCTACACCTTC. Translation: CASSPSRGYGYTF.

This clone was seen a handful of times. This chain uses TRBV12-3 or TRBV12-4 with TRBJ1-1; D uncertain. This CDR3 region has 13 residues. The ends were cut back, 6 bases at V and 1 base at J, with 9 bases in the middle. This CDR3 is CASSREWNTEAFF. The CDR3 DNA reads as TGTGCCAGCAGCCGCGAATGGAACACTGAAGCTTTCTTT.

This clone was observed once. The chain carries TRBV30 and TRBJ1-4; 7 nucleotides match TRBD1. The trim removed 0 bases at V and 5 bases at J, leaving 3 bases unmatched. The germline V gene encodes CDR1 GTSNPN and CDR2 SVGIG (reference sequence). The CDR3 length is 14 residues. CDR3 sequence (DNA): TGTGCCTGGAGTGTCCTGACAGGGAATGAAAAACTGTTTTTT. Its protein product is CAWSVLTGNEKLFF.

This CDR3 is CASSYLLQGNTEAFF. In DNA, the CDR3 is TGCGCCAGCAGCTATCTCCTCCAGGGGAACACTGAAGCTTTCTTT. This chain uses TRBV5-1 with TRBJ1-1, with D tentatively TRBD1 (5 bases). The germline V gene has CDR1 SGHRS and CDR2 YFSETQ. Trimming removed 3 bases from V and 1 base from J, with 13 bases in between. The CDR3 loop spans 15 amino acids.

The rearrangement uses TRBV7-9 and TRBJ2-1, with D maybe TRBD2 (6 bases). This CDR3 has 13 amino acids. Germline V gene sequence: CDR1 SEHNR, CDR2 FQNEAQ (reference sequence). The V end lost 4 bases, the J end lost 16 bases, and 20 bases lay between the germline ends. The CDR3 DNA is TGTGCCAGCAGCTCCCACTTCCGGGACTCCCCCTTCTTC. Translation: CASSSHFRDSPFF.

The J gene is TRBJ1-2, the V gene TRBV14; 9 bases fit TRBD1. From germline, CDR1 is SGHDN and CDR2 FVKESK. J was trimmed by 8 bases and V by 6 bases; bases with no gene match: 10. This CDR3 region has 14 residues. The CDR3: CASRRGQGSGGYTF. The CDR3, as DNA: TGTGCCAGCAGACGAGGACAGGGGAGCGGGGGCTACACCTTC. Based on the CDR3 plus reference TRBV14 and TRBJ1-2, the full variable domain is EAGVTQFPSHSVIEKGQTVTLRCDPISGHDNLYWYRRVMGKEIKFLLHFVKESKQDESGMPNNRFLAERTGGTYSTLKVQPAELEDSGVYFCASRRGQGSGGYTFGSGTRLTVV.

This chain joins TRBV11-2 and TRBJ1-2; D is possibly TRBD1 (5 bases). The CDR3 totals 15 residues. Germline loops: CDR1 SGHAT, CDR2 FQNNGV. The germline V and J ends were trimmed by 5 bases and 0 bases, with 13 bases remaining between them. CDR3: CASSHDRLSNYGYTF. The CDR3 nucleotides are TGTGCCAGCAGCCACGACAGACTTTCTAACTATGGCTACACCTTC.

The chain recombines TRBV7-9 with TRBJ1-1; D might be TRBD1 (6 bases). CDR3 length equals 14 residues. V lost 8 bases and J 2 bases, leaving 15 bases between the germline ends. Per the germline V gene, CDR1 is SEHNR and CDR2 is FQNEAQ (reference sequence). The CDR3 here is CASLRGGGNTEAFF. CDR3 nucleotide sequence: TGTGCCAGCCTTAGGGGGGGAGGAAACACTGAAGCTTTCTTT.

This clone appeared a few times. Here the CDR3 reads CASSSGLAGLRETQYF. The DNA for the CDR3 is TGTGCCAGCAGCTCCGGACTAGCGGGGCTTAGAGAGACCCAGTACTTC. V gene TRBV7-6 combines with J gene TRBJ2-5, with 12 nucleotides matching TRBD2. Germline trimming cut 4 bases from V and 4 bases from J; bases unmatched to any gene: 7. Germline CDR1 is SGHVS and CDR2 is FNYEAQ. This CDR3 contains 16 residues. The full variable domain, rest sourced from reference TRBV7-6 and TRBJ2-5, is GAGVSQSPRYKVTKRGQDVALRCDPISGHVSLYWYRQALGQGPEFLTYFNYEAQQDKSGLPNDRFSAERPEGSISTLTIQRTEQRDSAMYRCASSSGLAGLRETQYFGPGTRLLVL.